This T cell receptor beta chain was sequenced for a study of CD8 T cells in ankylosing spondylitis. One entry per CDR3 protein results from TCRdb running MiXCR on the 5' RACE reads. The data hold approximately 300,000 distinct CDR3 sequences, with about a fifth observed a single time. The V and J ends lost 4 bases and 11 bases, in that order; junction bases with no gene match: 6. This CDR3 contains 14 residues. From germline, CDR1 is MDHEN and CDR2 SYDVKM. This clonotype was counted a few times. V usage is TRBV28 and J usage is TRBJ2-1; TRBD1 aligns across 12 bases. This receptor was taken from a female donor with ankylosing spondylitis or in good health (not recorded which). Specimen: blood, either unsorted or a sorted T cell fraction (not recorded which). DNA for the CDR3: TGTGCCAGCAGTTCCGGGACAGGGGGCCTTAAGCAGTTCTTC. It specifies CASSSGTGGLKQFF.